Sequencing of this TCR beta chain was carried out in a study of blood T cell repertoires in COVID-19. The method was immunoSEQ multiplex PCR; TCRdb's version includes in-frame clones alone and lacks a portion of them. The data show 200,000 to 300,000 clones, about 83% seen once. Recruitment covered about two dozen US areas and drew participants whose ages spanned about 18 to 100 years. Recovery among Cohort 3 donors was established by two negative PCRs, clearance, or symptom resolution. CDR1 is SGHAT and CDR2 is FQNNGV in the germline V gene. V lost 5 bases, J lost 1 base, and 14 bases lay in between. CDR3 length equals 15 residues.

The sequence derives from a woman aged 50 to 65 who had recovered from COVID-19. This chain uses TRBV11-2 with TRBJ1-2; tentative D call: TRBD1 (5 bases). The sample was PBMCs or T cells enriched from blood (not recorded which). CDR3 region: CASSARDGGNYGYTF. CDR3 nucleotide sequence: TGTGCCAGCAGCGCGAGGGACGGGGGTAACTATGGCTACACCTTC. The complete variable domain, with remaining parts taken from reference TRBV11-2 and TRBJ1-2, reads EAGVAQSPRYKIIEKRQSVAFWCNPISGHATLYWYQQILGQGPKLLIQFQNNGVVDDSQLPKDRFSAERLKGVDSTLKIQPAKLEDSAVYLCASSARDGGNYGYTFGSGTRLTVV.